Each of the 19 T cell receptor beta chains below was sequenced from the same sample in a study of T cells in Graves' hyperthyroidism and ophthalmopathy. Regions amplified from RNA transcripts were the TCR beta CDR3 regions. A first-round RT-PCR of the TCR CDR3 used the HTBI primer set. TCRdb reprocessed the multiplex PCR reads via MiXCR and lists one record per CDR3 protein. The sample records 500,000 to 600,000 distinct CDR3 sequences, just under 20% being singletons. The specimen sequenced was blood. These receptors came from a man between 35 and 55 years old with Graves' ophthalmopathy.

Worth noting for this clonotype: A single base separates this from a much larger clone, so it may be a read error. J is TRBJ2-7 and V is TRBV28; unclear D gene. The CDR3 is made up of 11 amino acids. From germline, CDR1 is MDHEN and CDR2 SYDVKM. V was shortened by 3 bases and J by 7 bases, with 7 bases between the two germline ends. CDR3 coding DNA: TGTGCCAGCAGTTTTGAGATTGAGCAGTACTTC. Its translation: CASSFEIEQYF.

The chain recombines TRBV19 with TRBJ2-7; 11 nucleotides align to TRBD1. The CDR3 totals 14 residues. The V and J ends lost 6 bases and 4 bases, in that order; junction bases with no gene match: 5. Germline CDR1 is LNHDA and CDR2 is SQIVND (reference sequence). CDR3 coding DNA: TGTGCCAGTAGGTCCGGACAGGGGGCTTACGAGCAGTACTTC. Protein product: CASRSGQGAYEQYF.

This clonotype came up many times. V gene TRBV28 combines with J gene TRBJ2-2; D remains ambiguous. Deletions cut 8 bases from V and 6 bases from J, with 22 bases between. This CDR3 contains 16 residues. CDR1 and CDR2 from the germline V gene are MDHEN and SYDVKM. The CDR3: CASCPEAALGAGELFF. CDR3 nucleotide sequence: TGTGCCAGCTGCCCTGAGGCGGCTTTAGGTGCCGGGGAGCTGTTTTTT.

This clonotype occurred many times. The chain carries TRBV10-3 and TRBJ1-4; D not certain. V dropped 2 bases and J dropped 3 bases, with 4 bases sitting between them. CDR1 is ENHRY and CDR2 is SYGVKD in the germline V gene. This CDR3 has 13 residues. CDR3: CAISERANEKLFF. The CDR3 DNA follows: TGTGCCATCAGTGAGCGGGCTAATGAAAAACTGTTTTTT.

This chain connects TRBV18 to TRBJ2-5; 10 bases match TRBD1. Germline V CDR1 and CDR2: KGHSH, LQKENI. The CDR3 spans 16 residues. The J segment lost 5 bases and the V segment lost 3 bases, leaving 9 bases of the junction unmatched. Here the CDR3 DNA reads TGTGCCAGCTCACCTCTACAGACAGGGGGCGGGGAGACCCAGTACTTC. The encoded protein is CASSPLQTGGGETQYF.

The rearrangement links TRBV10-3 to TRBJ2-7; tentatively, D is TRBD1 (5 bases). Germline V lookup: CDR1 ENHRY, CDR2 SYGVKD. V was cut by 6 bases and J by 2 bases, with 14 bases left in between. This CDR3 has 14 amino acids. The chain's CDR3 is CAISLRQSPYEQYF. The CDR3 DNA sequence: TGTGCCATCAGCTTGAGACAGTCGCCCTACGAGCAGTACTTC.

J is TRBJ2-1 and V is TRBV20-1, with D uncertain. Germline V gene sequence: CDR1 DFQATT, CDR2 SNEGSKA (reference sequence). CDR3 size: 12 residues. The V and J ends lost 5 bases and 4 bases respectively, with 9 bases between them. The CDR3 loop is CSAGNGYNEQFF. CDR3 nucleotide sequence: TGCAGTGCTGGAAACGGATACAATGAGCAGTTCTTC.

V is TRBV20-1 and J is TRBJ2-3; D is ambiguous. Per the germline V gene, CDR1 is DFQATT and CDR2 is SNEGSKA (reference sequence). The CDR3 has 15 amino acids. The germline V and J ends were trimmed by 4 bases and 6 bases, with 20 bases remaining between them. Written as DNA, the CDR3 is TGCAGTGCTATCGCCCCCGCGGTCGTCCAGGATACGCAGTATTTT. This translates into CSAIAPAVVQDTQYF.

The chain is built from TRBV3-1 and TRBJ2-1, with a tentative D call TRBD1 (5 bases). This CDR3 region has 16 residues. Germline CDR1 and CDR2: LGHDT and YNNKEL (reference sequence). The germline V and J ends were trimmed by 0 bases and 1 base, with 10 bases remaining between them. The CDR3 DNA reads TGTGCCAGCAGCCAAGAGGACACACTATCCTACAATGAGCAGTTCTTC. This encodes CASSQEDTLSYNEQFF.

The chain recombines TRBV5-1 with TRBJ2-3, with 7 nucleotides matching TRBD2. The germline V gene encodes CDR1 SGHRS and CDR2 YFSETQ. This CDR3 region has 15 residues. V lost 2 bases and J lost 1; bases outside the gene matches: 4. In DNA form, the CDR3 reads TGCGCCAGCAGCTTACTAGCGACCCGCACAGATACGCAGTATTTT. It specifies CASSLLATRTDTQYF.

This clonotype was seen repeatedly, ten times or more. This sequence joins TRBV28 and TRBJ1-4; D gene ambiguous. The CDR3 has 14 amino acids. The V end lost 7 bases, the J end lost 8 bases, and 17 bases lay between the germline ends. CDR1 is MDHEN and CDR2 is SYDVKM in the germline V gene. DNA of the CDR3: TGTGCCAGCATCCTCCGGGGAGGGAGGGAAAAACTGTTTTTT. It translates to CASILRGGREKLFF. The full variable domain, rest sourced from reference TRBV28 and TRBJ1-4, is DVKVTQSSRYLVKRTGEKVFLECVQDMDHENMFWYRQDPGLGLRLIYFSYDVKMKEKGDIPEGYSVSREKKERFSLILESASTNQTSMYLCASILRGGREKLFFGSGTQLSVL.

This clonotype was seen at least ten times. V gene TRBV5-1 combines with J gene TRBJ1-1, with D tentatively TRBD1 (5 bases). This CDR3 has 16 amino acids. Germline values: CDR1 SGHRS, CDR2 YFSETQ. Trimming took off 1 base at V and 2 bases at J, with 15 bases between the two ends. Here the CDR3 reads CASSLMGGVGNTEAFF. Written as DNA, the CDR3 is TGCGCCAGCAGCTTGATGGGGGGTGTGGGAAACACTGAAGCTTTCTTT.

The chain has TRBV6-2 or TRBV6-3 and TRBJ1-1, with D unresolved. CDR3 length equals 16 residues. CDR1 is MNHEY, CDR2 SVGEGT, per germline. V was pared by 5 bases and J by 1 base, with 17 bases between. As DNA, the CDR3 is TGTGCCAGCAGTACCCACGGGGTAGGAAAGAACACTGAAGCTTTCTTT. It specifies CASSTHGVGKNTEAFF.

This clonotype was seen ten or more times. This rearrangement joins TRBV7-2 to TRBJ2-3; 12 bases agree with TRBD2. Unmatched junction bases numbered 20, after V lost 6 bases and J lost 1 base. Germline CDR1 reads SGHTA; CDR2 reads FQGNSA. The CDR3 sequence is 21 residues long. CDR3 residues: CASRQLLSGTSGRRGTDTQYF. The CDR3 DNA is TGTGCCAGCAGACAACTACTAAGTGGGACTAGCGGGCGGAGGGGCACAGATACGCAGTATTTT.

This clonotype has at least ten counts. V usage is TRBV5-1 and J usage is TRBJ2-7; 9 bases agree with TRBD1. The ends lost 0 bases at V and 0 bases at J; junction bases unmatched: 1. This CDR3 has 15 amino acids. Germline V CDR1 and CDR2: SGHRS, YFSETQ. The CDR3 bases are TGCGCCAGCAGCTTGGTACAGGGGGCCTCCTACGAGCAGTACTTC. Its protein product is CASSLVQGASYEQYF. Drawing the rest from reference TRBV5-1 and TRBJ2-7, the complete variable domain is KAGVTQTPRYLIKTRGQQVTLSCSPISGHRSVSWYQQTPGQGLQFLFEYFSETQRNKGNFPGRFSGRQFSNSRSEMNVSTLELGDSALYLCASSLVQGASYEQYFGPGTRLTVT.

This chain uses TRBV6-2 or TRBV6-3 with TRBJ2-5, with 9 bases matching TRBD1. CDR1 is MNHEY and CDR2 is SVGEGT in the germline V gene. This CDR3 is 17 amino acids long. V shed 2 bases, J shed 0 bases, and the junction held 7 bases outside the gene matches. The CDR3 coding sequence is TGTGCCAGCAGTTACAGTCCGGGACAGGGTTACCAAGAGACCCAGTACTTC. Residues: CASSYSPGQGYQETQYF.

In its sample, this clonotype was seen many times. This chain joins TRBV2 and TRBJ2-2; TRBD2 matches at 11 bases. The CDR3 is made up of 15 amino acids. Trimming took 7 bases from V and 4 from J; bases not matched to a gene: 5. CDR1 SNHLY and CDR2 FYNNEI come from the germline V gene. This chain's CDR3 is CASTGTSGGTGELFF. The CDR3 DNA reads TGTGCCAGCACCGGAACTAGCGGGGGCACCGGGGAGCTGTTTTTT.

Turning to this clonotype: It may be a read error: a sequence one base away is much more abundant. V is TRBV6-2 or TRBV6-3 and J is TRBJ1-5; D gene uncertain. Germline assignment: CDR1 MNHEY and CDR2 SVGEGT. The CDR3 runs 14 residues. The CDR3: CAGRLTALGWPQHF. DNA for the CDR3: TGTGCCGGCAGACTAACAGCTCTCGGGTGGCCCCAGCATTTT.

This clonotype was seen ten or more times. This chain uses TRBV7-3 with TRBJ2-1; D not resolved. V shed 4 bases and J shed 4 bases, with 14 bases lying between them. The CDR3 loop spans 15 amino acids. The germline gives CDR1 SGHTA, CDR2 FQGTGA. DNA of the CDR3: TGTGCCAGCAGCTCCCATCCGAGTCCGTACAATGAGCAGTTCTTC. This translates into CASSSHPSPYNEQFF. Together with reference TRBV7-3 and TRBJ2-1, the CDR3 gives the full variable domain: GAGVSQTPSNKVTEKGKYVELRCDPISGHTALYWYRQSLGQGPEFLIYFQGTGAADDSGLPNDRFFAVRPEGSVSTLKIQRTERGDSAVYLCASSSHPSPYNEQFFGPGTRLTVL.